The 29 T cell receptor beta chains below were found in one sample sequenced in a study of identical twins. TCRdb fed the 5' RACE reads into MiXCR, producing one record per CDR3 protein. Counted here are roughly 220,000 distinct CDR3 sequences, 6.5% occurring once; the ten biggest clones make up more than 14%. Another study also made use of these data, one on T cells expressing NK-cell markers.

Sequenced material: CD8+ T cells sorted from blood. Every receptor here comes from a woman between 18 and 29 years old in good health.

This clonotype showed up just a few times. V usage is TRBV3-1 and J usage is TRBJ2-1; TRBD2 aligns across 8 bases. Per the germline V gene, CDR1 is LGHDT and CDR2 is YNNKEL (reference sequence). The CDR3 sequence is 16 residues long. Unmatched junction bases numbered 10, after V lost 1 base and J lost 8 bases. The CDR3 DNA follows: TGTGCCAGCAGCCAAGCCCGGGGGGGCGTCGTCTATGAGCAGTTCTTC. Translated, it gives CASSQARGGVVYEQFF.

This clonotype was counted between two and nine times. The chain has TRBV7-9 and TRBJ2-3; TRBD1 might be the D (6 bases). CDR1 is SEHNR and CDR2 is FQNEAQ in the germline V gene (reference sequence). The V end was cut by 7 bases, the J end by 1 base, with 15 bases between. CDR3 length: 15 amino acids. The CDR3: CASTEWGQRTDTQYF. CDR3 nucleotides: TGTGCCAGCACGGAGTGGGGGCAGCGCACAGATACGCAGTATTTT.

In its sample, this clonotype was seen a few times. The CDR3 coding sequence is TGCAGTGCGGCCCCGACTAGCGGGAGGTCCTACGAGCAGTACTTC. This encodes CSAAPTSGRSYEQYF. The J gene is TRBJ2-7, the V gene TRBV20-1, with TRBD2 identical over 13 bases. The CDR3 loop spans 15 amino acids. The V gene end was trimmed by 6 bases and the J gene end by 1 base; junction bases not matched to a gene: 6. Germline CDR1 and CDR2: DFQATT and SNEGSKA (reference sequence).

The rearrangement joins TRBV5-6 to TRBJ2-7; 9 bases line up with TRBD2. Germline lookup yields CDR1 SGHDT and CDR2 YYEEEE. The CDR3 contains 15 residues. Losses at the gene ends were 1 base for V and 4 bases for J; bases not matched to a gene: 6. CDR3 nucleotide sequence: TGTGCCAGCAGCTTGCGCCTAGCGGGGCTGTACGAGCAGTACTTC. This codes for CASSLRLAGLYEQYF.

This clonotype showed up just a few times. The chain joins TRBV10-3 to TRBJ2-7; no reliable D call. CDR3 size: 14 residues. V lost 7 bases and J lost 5, with 18 bases in between. Germline V gene data show CDR1 as ENHRY and CDR2 as SYGVKD. As DNA, the CDR3 is TGTGCCATCAAGATTAAAGATTCTCGGGACGAGCAGTACTTC. Translating gives CAIKIKDSRDEQYF.

This clonotype showed up just a few times. This chain joins TRBV23-1 and TRBJ2-1; D is uncertain. Being an ORF, TRBV23-1 has a function that is uncertain. The V end was cut by 4 bases, the J end by 10 bases, with 23 bases between. The CDR3 is 16 amino acids. CDR3: CASSLCRARNGPEQFF. The CDR3 bases are TGCGCCAGCAGTCTGTGTCGGGCAAGGAATGGTCCGGAGCAGTTCTTC.

This clonotype was counted only a few times. This chain uses TRBV9 with TRBJ2-3, with 7 bases lining up with TRBD1. CDR3 length: 13 residues. Trimming took 3 bases from V and 7 from J; bases not matched to a gene: 5. Germline-derived CDR1 and CDR2 are SGDLS and YYNGEE. The CDR3 coding sequence is TGTGCCAGCAGCGACAGGGGCGCATATACGCAGTATTTT. This gives the protein CASSDRGAYTQYF.

This clonotype showed up just a few times. The chain recombines TRBV12-3 or TRBV12-4 with TRBJ1-1, with unresolved D. V gave up 3 bases and J gave up 1 base, with 9 bases separating them. This CDR3 spans 14 amino acids. The CDR3 bases are TGTGCCAGCAGTTTCCCGGCCGGGAACACTGAAGCTTTCTTT. This translates into CASSFPAGNTEAFF.

This clonotype was detected a few times. The CDR3 DNA reads TGTGCCAGCAGTTTTGTGGGTCCTGCCTACGAGCAGTACTTC. Translating it yields CASSFVGPAYEQYF. The chain couples TRBV27 to TRBJ2-7; D is undetermined. CDR3 length: 14 residues. Deletions cut 3 bases from V and 2 bases from J, with 11 bases between. Germline CDR1 is MNHEY and CDR2 is SMNVEV (reference sequence).

The sample holds a few counts of this clonotype. The chain links TRBV12-3 or TRBV12-4 to TRBJ2-1, with a weak D call TRBD2 (5 bases). This CDR3 has 14 amino acids. The V and J ends lost 5 bases and 2 bases respectively, with 10 bases between them. The CDR3 region has the DNA TGTGCCAGCAGTGAGGGTATGGCCTACAATGAGCAGTTCTTC. Its protein is CASSEGMAYNEQFF.

This clonotype has at least ten counts. This chain uses TRBV20-1 with TRBJ2-5; 9 bases are a match to TRBD1. The CDR3 spans 14 residues. Germline CDR1 reads DFQATT; CDR2 reads SNEGSKA (reference sequence). V trimming: 5 bases; J trimming: 0 bases; junction bases outside the gene matches: 4. CDR3 sequence (DNA): TGCAGTGCTCACCGGACAGGGGACCAAGAGACCCAGTACTTC. Its translation: CSAHRTGDQETQYF.

This clonotype was picked up many times. The V gene is TRBV29-1, the J gene TRBJ1-1; D possibly corresponds to TRBD1 (5 bases). The V end lost 5 bases, the J end lost 7 bases, and 14 bases lay between the germline ends. In germline, CDR1 is SQVTM, CDR2 ANQGSEA. The CDR3 totals 12 residues. The CDR3 sequence is CSVPWGVGEAFF. CDR3 nucleotides: TGCAGCGTTCCTTGGGGGGTGGGTGAAGCTTTCTTT.

This clonotype was detected only a few times. This chain links TRBV9 with TRBJ2-7; 9 bases are shared with TRBD2. CDR1 is SGDLS, CDR2 YYNGEE, per germline. The V and J ends lost 0 bases and 5 bases, in that order; junction bases with no gene match: 9. CDR3 length: 16 amino acids. The DNA for the CDR3 is TGTGCCAGCAGCGTAGAGGAGCGGGAGGCCCCTCACGAGCAGTACTTC. Residues: CASSVEEREAPHEQYF. Full variable domain (missing parts from reference TRBV9 and TRBJ2-7): DSGVTQTPKHLITATGQRVTLRCSPRSGDLSVYWYQQSLDQGLQFLIQYYNGEERAKGNILERFSAQQFPDLHSELNLSSLELGDSALYFCASSVEEREAPHEQYFGPGTRLTVT.

V and J are TRBV6-2 or TRBV6-3 and TRBJ1-1; tentative D call: TRBD1 (6 bases). The CDR3 has 12 amino acids. The germline V gene encodes CDR1 MNHEY and CDR2 SVGEGT. The V end was cut by 6 bases, the J end by 7 bases, with 12 bases between. The CDR3, as DNA: TGTGCCAGCAGCCGGCTGGACAGTGAAGCTTTCTTT. Amino acid sequence: CASSRLDSEAFF.

J is TRBJ2-5 and V is TRBV9; 7 bases are shared with TRBD1. Per the germline V gene, CDR1 is SGDLS and CDR2 is YYNGEE. CDR3 length: 14 residues. The J segment lost 5 bases and the V segment lost 3 bases, leaving 7 bases of the junction unmatched. CDR3 loop: CASSAGTEWETQYF. CDR3 DNA sequence: TGTGCCAGCAGCGCAGGGACAGAGTGGGAGACCCAGTACTTC.

This clonotype has a count of ten or more. The chain joins TRBV15 to TRBJ2-3; 8 nucleotides line up with TRBD2. The V gene's germline CDR1 is LNHNV and CDR2 YYDKDF (reference sequence). This CDR3 is built from 15 residues. V shed 6 bases and J 5 bases; nucleotides not matched to a gene: 10. CDR3: CATRAAGVSLDTQYF. The CDR3 region has the DNA TGTGCCACCAGGGCAGCGGGGGTGTCCTTAGATACGCAGTATTTT.

This clonotype came up many times. This sequence joins TRBV4-1 and TRBJ2-1, with D perhaps assigned TRBD1 or TRBD2 (5 bases each). Per the germline V gene, CDR1 is MGHRA and CDR2 is YSYEKL. The CDR3 contains 14 residues. Trimming cost V 4 bases and J 5 bases, with 12 bases left between them. The CDR3 spells CASSPGTEDNEQFF. In nucleotides, the CDR3 is TGCGCCAGCAGCCCCGGGACGGAAGACAATGAGCAGTTCTTC.

The rearrangement joins TRBV7-2 to TRBJ2-1; the D gene is possibly TRBD2 (6 bases). Trimming removed 1 base at V and 10 bases at J, with 11 bases between. CDR1 and CDR2 (germline): SGHTA, FQGNSA. There are 13 residues in the CDR3. CDR3 region: CASSLVGRGEQFF. The CDR3 DNA reads as TGTGCCAGCAGCTTAGTCGGGAGAGGGGAGCAGTTCTTC.

This clonotype has more than one count but fewer than ten. The chain employs TRBV9 and TRBJ1-2, with a weak D call TRBD1 (6 bases). This CDR3 is built from 14 residues. Germline V gene data show CDR1 as SGDLS and CDR2 as YYNGEE. V was clipped by 3 bases and J by 4 bases, with 13 bases between them. The CDR3 sequence is CASSAAGGPYGYTF. The DNA of the CDR3 is TGTGCCAGCAGCGCCGCGGGGGGGCCCTATGGCTACACCTTC.

This clonotype was picked up a small number of times. The CDR3 DNA reads as TGCGCCAAGCCCCGCAATGAGCAGTTCTTC. Protein: CAKPRNEQFF. The V call is TRBV10-1, the J call TRBJ2-1; no clear D. Germline CDR1 WNHNN, CDR2 SYGVQD (reference sequence). The CDR3 consists of 10 residues. Trimming removed 10 bases at V and 6 bases at J, with 7 bases between.

The sample holds a few counts of this clonotype. The chain has TRBV10-2 and TRBJ2-2; D call uncertain. The CDR3 has 11 amino acids. Germline-derived CDR1 and CDR2 are WSHSY and SAAADI. V lost 8 bases and J 7 bases, leaving 8 bases between the germline ends. The CDR3 DNA follows: TGCGCCAGCCGGGCGGACGGGGAGCTGTTTTTT. Its translation: CASRADGELFF.

This clonotype was observed many times. The chain uses TRBV7-9 and TRBJ1-3; D gene uncertain. CDR3 size: 16 residues. Germline lookup yields CDR1 SEHNR and CDR2 FQNEAQ (reference sequence). Trimming shortened V by 2 bases and J by 4 bases, and 15 bases separated the two germline ends. The CDR3 loop reads CASSLKARTLGNTIYF. In nucleotides, the CDR3 is TGTGCCAGCAGCTTAAAGGCCCGGACCTTAGGAAACACCATATATTTT.

Many counts were recorded for this clonotype. The chain couples TRBV12-3 or TRBV12-4 to TRBJ2-1; D not resolved. V was clipped by 8 bases and J by 7 bases, with 6 bases between them. The CDR3 totals 10 residues. In DNA, the CDR3 is TGTGCCAGCTTGGGGAATGAGCAGTTCTTC. Protein: CASLGNEQFF.

The chain recombines TRBV21-1 with TRBJ1-4. TRBV21-1 is flagged as a pseudogene. The CDR3 runs 14 residues. The CDR3 coding sequence is TGTGCCAGCAGCAAAGAAAAGTCCAGGAGAAAACTGTTTTTT. Encoded protein: CASSKEKSRRKLFF.

There are many counts of this clonotype. The chain is built from TRBV9 and TRBJ1-1; no clear D gene. V lost 0 bases and J lost 0, with 15 bases in between. In germline, CDR1 is SGDLS, CDR2 YYNGEE. CDR3 length: 17 residues. Written as DNA, the CDR3 is TGTGCCAGCAGCGTAGCTACGGAACAGAGCATGAACACTGAAGCTTTCTTT. This sequence encodes CASSVATEQSMNTEAFF.

V usage is TRBV7-3 and J usage is TRBJ2-5, with D possibly being TRBD2 (6 bases). The V and J ends lost 5 bases and 1 base respectively, with 14 bases between them. Germline CDR1 reads SGHTA; CDR2 reads FQGTGA. The CDR3 consists of 15 residues. In DNA form, the CDR3 reads TGTGCCAGCAGCCCCACGGGACTCCCCCAAGAGACCCAGTACTTC. Its protein is CASSPTGLPQETQYF.

This clonotype has only a few counts. The rearrangement joins TRBV29-1 to TRBJ2-3; D might be TRBD2 (5 bases). The CDR3 has 12 residues. Between the trimmed V and J ends, which lost 7 bases and 6 bases, there was a span of 14 bases. Germline V gene sequence: CDR1 SQVTM, CDR2 ANQGSEA. The CDR3 DNA reads TGCAGCGCAGAGGGAAACAAGGATACGCAGTATTTT. It encodes CSAEGNKDTQYF.

The chain combines TRBV21-1 with TRBJ2-7. TRBV21-1 is an annotated pseudogene. The CDR3 has 14 residues. The CDR3 protein is CASSKEEKVHEQYF. The DNA for the CDR3 is TGTGCCAGCAGCAAAGAGGAGAAAGTCCACGAGCAGTACTTC.

The table lists this clonotype with many counts. V usage is TRBV6-1 and J usage is TRBJ2-1; 11 nucleotides align to TRBD1. V was pared by 0 bases and J by 6 bases, with 4 bases of the junction left unmatched. Germline values: CDR1 MNHNS, CDR2 SASEGT. The CDR3 runs to 16 residues. This CDR3 is CASSEAMGQGVNEQFF. CDR3 DNA sequence: TGTGCCAGCAGTGAAGCGATGGGACAGGGGGTCAATGAGCAGTTCTTC.